Listed here is a single T cell receptor beta chain. Its antigen is unidentified. The junction and the germline gene differ at one end; a read error may be behind it. The CDR3 has 16 amino acids. The germline V gene has CDR1 SGHVS and CDR2 FNYEAQ. This sample is drawn from a study of T cell repertoires in cytomegalovirus infection. Across the whole study: HLA-B-restricted CMV epitopes that are well studied were used alongside recently identified HLA-C-restricted ones.

TCRdb ran MiXCR on the reads and lists one entry per CDR3 protein. Altogether 700,000 to 850,000 distinct CDR3 sequences are present, roughly 33% being singletons, with the ten largest covering approximately 13%. This TCR derives from a human donor in good health (CMV status not recorded). Some clones in this sample may be carry-over from other donors' samples. Sequencing used cultured CD8+ T cells from PBMCs, obtained from culture after CMV antigen stimulation. V and J are TRBV7-6 and TRBJ2-3, with 9 bases matching TRBD1. The CDR3 nucleotides read TGTGCCAACAGCTTGGTCGGGACAGGGTTGCCAGATACGCAGTATTTT. It yields the protein CANSLVGTGLPDTQYF. The full variable domain, its missing parts supplied by reference TRBV7-6 and TRBJ2-3, is GAGVSQSPRYKVTKRGQDVALRCDPISGHVSLYWYRQALGQGPEFLTYFNYEAQQDKSGLPNDRFSAERPEGSISTLTIQRTEQRDSAMYRCANSLVGTGLPDTQYFGPGTRLTVL.